The 10 T cell receptor beta chains in this list originate from one sample, sequenced in a study of beta chain features in type 1 diabetes (dated by TCRdb to 2016 to 2018). The library was generated by the immunoSEQ multiplex PCR assay. The entire amount of isolated RNA was reverse transcribed using the High Capacity cDNA Reverse Transcription Kit, so the sequenced TCRB transcripts were expressed ones. The table was pulled from immuneACCESS by TCRdb, which kept in-frame rearrangements only. Such tables lose some clones; where checked, under half of the loss comes from unresolved V genes, and the rest has no known cause. This sample gives around 400,000 clones in total; around 13% of them show up just once. Around 0.02% of the sample belongs to the ten largest clones. The specimen was naive CD4+ T cells from blood. The cell subset or site label, as the study defines it: true naive CD4+ T cells. The receptors shown here come from a young man in good health.

The chain links TRBV4-2 to TRBJ2-5; D perhaps matches TRBD1 (5 bases). The CDR3 extends over 14 amino acids. Germline V CDR1 and CDR2: LGHNA, YNFKEQ. V was shortened by 1 base and J by 2 bases, with 8 bases between the two germline ends. The CDR3 DNA is TGTGCCAGCAGCCAAGTCAGGGCGCAAGAGACCCAGTACTTC. Translated: CASSQVRAQETQYF.

This clone was seen a few times. The chain recombines TRBV28 with TRBJ2-2, with no clear D. CDR1 and CDR2 (germline): MDHEN, SYDVKM. Trimming removed 1 base from V and 1 base from J, with 4 bases in between. The length of the CDR3 is 14 residues. CDR3 sequence reads: CASSLYRNTGELFF. CDR3 coding DNA: TGTGCCAGCAGTTTATACAGGAACACCGGGGAGCTGTTTTTT.

This clone was seen more than once but under ten times. V usage is TRBV7-2 and J usage is TRBJ2-5; D is perhaps TRBD2 (5 bases). Deletions cut 7 bases from V and 4 bases from J, with 19 bases between. This CDR3 is 15 amino acids long. The V gene's germline CDR1 is SGHTA and CDR2 FQGNSA. The CDR3 protein is CASKTRLGLVETQYF. For the CDR3, the DNA is TGTGCCAGCAAAACTAGACTTGGGCTGGTAGAGACCCAGTACTTC.

In this sample, this clone turned up a few times. Here the CDR3 DNA reads TGTGCCACCAGCGGGAATCGGGGGACCGGGGAGCTGTTTTTT. This sequence encodes CATSGNRGTGELFF. The chain is built from TRBV15 and TRBJ2-2, with a tentative D call TRBD2 (6 bases). The V gene's germline CDR1 is LNHNV and CDR2 YYDKDF (reference sequence). CDR3 length equals 14 residues. Trimming shortened V by 5 bases and J by 5 bases, and 12 bases separated the two germline ends.

This clone has a handful of counts. V gene TRBV9 combines with J gene TRBJ2-2; D is possibly TRBD2 (6 bases). The CDR3 is 15 amino acids. CDR1 and CDR2 (germline): SGDLS, YYNGEE. Between the trimmed V and J ends, which lost 0 bases and 4 bases, there was a span of 10 bases. Here the CDR3 reads CASSVEASATGELFF. The CDR3 nucleotides are TGTGCCAGCAGCGTAGAGGCTAGCGCCACCGGGGAGCTGTTTTTT.

This clone was found a few times. The genes are TRBV4-2 and TRBJ2-1, with 12 nucleotides matching TRBD1. Trimming cost V 0 bases and J 14 bases; bases outside gene matches: 11. CDR3 length equals 16 residues. CDR1 LGHNA and CDR2 YNFKEQ come from the germline V gene. In DNA form, the CDR3 reads TGTGCCAGCAGCCAAGACCATCCGGGACAGGGGGCGCGAAAGTTCTTC. Residues: CASSQDHPGQGARKFF.

The V call is TRBV7-9, the J call TRBJ2-7, with TRBD2 as a possible D gene (6 bases). In germline, CDR1 is SEHNR, CDR2 FQNEAQ (reference sequence). The CDR3 is 13 residues long. V gave up 4 bases and J gave up 4 bases, with 11 bases separating them. CDR3 coding DNA: TGTGCCAGCAGCTCGCGGGCGGGGTACGAGCAGTACTTC. Its protein product is CASSSRAGYEQYF.

The chain is built from TRBV28 and TRBJ2-3; D is perhaps TRBD1 (5 bases). In germline, CDR1 is MDHEN, CDR2 SYDVKM. V was shortened by 5 bases and J by 0 bases, with 6 bases between the two germline ends. This CDR3 is built from 13 residues. CDR3 bases: TGTGCCAGCAGTCCAGGGAGCACAGATACGCAGTATTTT. Translating it yields CASSPGSTDTQYF.

This clone was observed a few times. The chain carries TRBV7-8 and TRBJ2-1; TRBD2 might be the D (6 bases). The V end lost 3 bases, the J end lost 3 bases, and 12 bases lay between the germline ends. CDR1 SGHVS and CDR2 FQNEAQ come from the germline V gene. This CDR3 contains 15 residues. The CDR3 DNA reads as TGTGCCAGCAGCTTTGGGGGGTCCCTCTACAATGAGCAGTTCTTC. It specifies CASSFGGSLYNEQFF.

There are a few counts of this clone. The chain joins TRBV14 to TRBJ1-2; no clear D. Germline values: CDR1 SGHDN, CDR2 FVKESK. The CDR3 contains 13 residues. V was pared by 4 bases and J by 5 bases, with 11 bases between. CDR3 coding DNA: TGTGCCAGCAGCCCCGGGGTCAAGTATGGCTACACCTTC. It encodes CASSPGVKYGYTF.